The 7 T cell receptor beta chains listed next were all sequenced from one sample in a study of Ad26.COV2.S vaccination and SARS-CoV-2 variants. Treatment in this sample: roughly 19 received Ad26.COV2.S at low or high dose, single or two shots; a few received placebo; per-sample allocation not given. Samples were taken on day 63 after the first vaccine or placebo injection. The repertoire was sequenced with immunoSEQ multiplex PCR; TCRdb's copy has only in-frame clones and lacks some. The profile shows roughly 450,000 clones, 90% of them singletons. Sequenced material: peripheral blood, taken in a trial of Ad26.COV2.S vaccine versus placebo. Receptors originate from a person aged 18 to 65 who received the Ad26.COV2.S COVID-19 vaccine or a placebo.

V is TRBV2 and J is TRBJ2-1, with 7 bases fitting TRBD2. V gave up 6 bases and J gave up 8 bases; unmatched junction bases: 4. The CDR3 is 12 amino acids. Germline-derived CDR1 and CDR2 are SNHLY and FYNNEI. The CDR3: CASRGSGYEQFF. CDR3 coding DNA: TGTGCCAGCAGGGGTAGCGGGTATGAGCAGTTCTTC.

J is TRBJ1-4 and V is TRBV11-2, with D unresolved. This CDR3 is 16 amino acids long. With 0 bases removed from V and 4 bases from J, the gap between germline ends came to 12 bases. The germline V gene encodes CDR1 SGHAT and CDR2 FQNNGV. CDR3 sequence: CASSLDGEEVNEKLFF. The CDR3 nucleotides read TGTGCCAGCAGCTTAGATGGGGAGGAGGTTAATGAAAAACTGTTTTTT.

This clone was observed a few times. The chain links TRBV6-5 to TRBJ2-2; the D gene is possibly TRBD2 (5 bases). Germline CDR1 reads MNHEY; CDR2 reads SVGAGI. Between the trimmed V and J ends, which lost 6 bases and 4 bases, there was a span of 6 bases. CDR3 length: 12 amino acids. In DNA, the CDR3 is TGTGCCAGCAGGAGGGCCACCGGGGAGCTGTTTTTT. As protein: CASRRATGELFF.

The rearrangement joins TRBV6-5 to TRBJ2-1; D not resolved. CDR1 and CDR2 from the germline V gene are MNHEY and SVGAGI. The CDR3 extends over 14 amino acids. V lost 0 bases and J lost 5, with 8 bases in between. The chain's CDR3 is CASSYSGRDNEQFF. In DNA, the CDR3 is TGTGCCAGCAGTTACTCCGGCAGAGACAATGAGCAGTTCTTC.

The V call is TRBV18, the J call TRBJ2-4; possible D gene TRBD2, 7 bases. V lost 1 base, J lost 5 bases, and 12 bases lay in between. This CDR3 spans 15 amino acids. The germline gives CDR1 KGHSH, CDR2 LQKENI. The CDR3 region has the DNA TGTGCCAGCTCACCACGGCGGGGGCCTGAAAACATTCAGTACTTC. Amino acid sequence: CASSPRRGPENIQYF. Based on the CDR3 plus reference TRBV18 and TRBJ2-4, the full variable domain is NAGVMQNPRHLVRRRGQEARLRCSPMKGHSHVYWYRQLPEEGLKFMVYLQKENIIDESGMPKERFSAEFPKEGPSILRIQQVVRGDSAAYFCASSPRRGPENIQYFGAGTRLSVL.

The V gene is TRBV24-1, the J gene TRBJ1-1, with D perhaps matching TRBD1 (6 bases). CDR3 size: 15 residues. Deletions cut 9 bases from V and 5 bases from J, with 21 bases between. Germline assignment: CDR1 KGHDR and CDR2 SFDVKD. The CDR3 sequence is CATSTHQGSGTEAFF. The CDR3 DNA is TGTGCCACCTCCACTCACCAGGGGTCTGGAACTGAAGCTTTCTTT.

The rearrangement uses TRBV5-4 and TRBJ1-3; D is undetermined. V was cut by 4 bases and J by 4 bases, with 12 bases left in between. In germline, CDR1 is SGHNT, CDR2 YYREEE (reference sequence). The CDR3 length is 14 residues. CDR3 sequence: CASSNPTQGNTIYF. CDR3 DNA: TGTGCCAGCAGCAATCCAACGCAGGGAAACACCATATATTTT.